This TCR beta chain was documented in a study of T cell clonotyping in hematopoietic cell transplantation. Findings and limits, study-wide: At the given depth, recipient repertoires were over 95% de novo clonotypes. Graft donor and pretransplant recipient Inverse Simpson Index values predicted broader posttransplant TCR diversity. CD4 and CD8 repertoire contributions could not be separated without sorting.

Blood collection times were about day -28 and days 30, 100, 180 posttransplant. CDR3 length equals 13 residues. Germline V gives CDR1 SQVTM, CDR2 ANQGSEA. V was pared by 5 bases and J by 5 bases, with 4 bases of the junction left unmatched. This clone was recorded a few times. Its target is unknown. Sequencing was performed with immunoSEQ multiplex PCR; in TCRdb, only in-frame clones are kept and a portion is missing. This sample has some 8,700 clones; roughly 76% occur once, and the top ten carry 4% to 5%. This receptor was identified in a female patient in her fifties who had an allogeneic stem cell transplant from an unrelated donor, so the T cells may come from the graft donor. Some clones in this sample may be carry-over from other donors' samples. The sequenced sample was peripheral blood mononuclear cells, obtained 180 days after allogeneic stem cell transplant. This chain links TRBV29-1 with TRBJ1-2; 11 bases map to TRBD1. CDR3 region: CSVRGTGGYGYTF. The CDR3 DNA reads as TGCAGCGTTAGGGGGACAGGGGGATATGGCTACACCTTC. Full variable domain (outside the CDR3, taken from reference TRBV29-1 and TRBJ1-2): SAVISQKPSRDICQRGTSLTIQCQVDSQVTMMFWYRQQPGQSLTLIATANQGSEATYESGFVIDKFPISRPNLTFSTLTVSNMSPEDSSIYLCSVRGTGGYGYTFGSGTRLTVV.